Ten or more counts support the clone carrying this TCR beta chain. The data stem from a study of Graves' ophthalmopathy and Graves' hyperthyroidism. Amplification of the TCR beta CDR3 regions used RNA transcripts (as template). RT-PCR with HTBI primers came first, then second-round multiplex PCR. One entry per CDR3 protein results from TCRdb running MiXCR on the multiplex PCR reads. This sample has a few hundred thousand distinct CDR3 sequences; approximately 18% occur once, and the top ten carry around 2.4%. This CDR3 region has 14 residues. Trimming shortened V by 0 bases and J by 6 bases, and 11 bases separated the two germline ends. Germline V CDR1 and CDR2: SNHLY, FYNNEI.

This chain links TRBV2 with TRBJ2-5; no clear D. The specimen was peripheral blood. The source is an adult woman with stable Graves' hyperthyroidism. Written as DNA, the CDR3 is TGTGCCAGCAGTGAAGCTGGCCGTTATCAGACCCAGTACTTC. Translating gives CASSEAGRYQTQYF.